This T cell receptor beta chain was profiled in a study of blood T cell repertoires in COVID-19. Profiling relied on immunoSEQ multiplex PCR, and the TCRdb table lists in-frame clones only, not all of them. The sample consists of 180,000 or so clones, almost 85% of them appearing once. All enrollees were roughly 18 to 100 years old and from roughly 22 US areas. Grouping used clinical history reported by participants in a survey and questionnaire. There are 14 residues in the CDR3. Germline CDR1 is ENHRY and CDR2 is SYGVKD. J was trimmed by 7 bases and V by 8 bases; bases with no gene match: 9. This clone was seen only once.

The chain couples TRBV10-3 to TRBJ2-1, with 9 bases that match TRBD1. This clonotype was sampled from a man aged 50 to 59 who had recovered from COVID-19. Sequenced input: PBMCs or T cells enriched from blood (not recorded which). This CDR3 reads CAIQPGQGRNEQFF. For the CDR3, the DNA is TGTGCCATCCAACCGGGACAGGGCCGGAATGAGCAGTTCTTC.